Sequencing of this T cell receptor (beta chain) was carried out in a study of blood T cell repertoires in COVID-19. This clone showed up just a few times. The assay was immunoSEQ multiplex PCR, and TCRdb's table has in-frame clones only and misses some. The repertoire holds about 100,000 clones, with roughly two thirds as singletons. This TCR was sampled from an older man with acute or convalescent COVID-19. Sequences were obtained from peripheral blood.

The CDR3 protein is CASSQARSYEQYF. CDR3 sequence (DNA): TGTGCCAGCAGTCAGGCACGCTCCTACGAGCAGTACTTC. The chain recombines TRBV7-6 with TRBJ2-7, with no clear D. V dropped 6 bases and J dropped 0 bases, with 9 bases sitting between them. CDR1 is SGHVS and CDR2 is FNYEAQ in the germline V gene. The CDR3 has 13 residues.